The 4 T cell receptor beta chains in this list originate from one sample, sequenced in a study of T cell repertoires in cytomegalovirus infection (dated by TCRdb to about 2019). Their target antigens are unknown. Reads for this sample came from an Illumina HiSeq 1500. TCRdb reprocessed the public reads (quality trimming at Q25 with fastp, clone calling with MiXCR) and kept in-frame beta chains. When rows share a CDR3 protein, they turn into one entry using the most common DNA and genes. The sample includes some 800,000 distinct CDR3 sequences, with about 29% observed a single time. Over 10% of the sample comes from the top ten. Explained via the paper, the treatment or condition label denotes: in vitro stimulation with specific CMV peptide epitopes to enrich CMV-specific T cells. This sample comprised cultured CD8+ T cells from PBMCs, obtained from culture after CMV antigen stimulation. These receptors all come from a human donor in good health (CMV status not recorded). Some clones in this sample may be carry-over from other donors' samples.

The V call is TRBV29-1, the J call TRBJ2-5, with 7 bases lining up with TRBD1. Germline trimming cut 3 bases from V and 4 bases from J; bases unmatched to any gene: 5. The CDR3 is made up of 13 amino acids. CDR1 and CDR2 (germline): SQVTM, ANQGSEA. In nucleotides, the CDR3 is TGCAGCGTTGACGGGACAGCAGTAGAGACCCAGTACTTC. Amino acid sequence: CSVDGTAVETQYF.

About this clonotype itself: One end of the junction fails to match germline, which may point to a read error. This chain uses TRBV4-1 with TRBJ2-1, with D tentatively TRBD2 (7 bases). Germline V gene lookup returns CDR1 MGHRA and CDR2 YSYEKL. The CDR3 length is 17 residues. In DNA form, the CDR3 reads TGCGTCAGCAGCCAAGAAGGGGGGGGGATACTTTACAATGAGCAGTTCTTC. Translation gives CVSSQEGGGILYNEQFF.

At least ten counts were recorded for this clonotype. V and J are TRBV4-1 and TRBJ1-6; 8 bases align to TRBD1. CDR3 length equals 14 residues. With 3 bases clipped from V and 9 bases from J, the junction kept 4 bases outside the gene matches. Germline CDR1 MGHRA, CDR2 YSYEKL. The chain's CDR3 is CASSQGQASSPLHF. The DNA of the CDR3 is TGCGCCAGCAGCCAGGGACAGGCATCTTCACCCCTCCACTTT.

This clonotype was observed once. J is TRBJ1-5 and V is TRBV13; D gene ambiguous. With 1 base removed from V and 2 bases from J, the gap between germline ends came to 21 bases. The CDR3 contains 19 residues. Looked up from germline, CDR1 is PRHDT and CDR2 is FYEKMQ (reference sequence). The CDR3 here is CASSLEPGKNVVGNQPQHF. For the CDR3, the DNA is TGTGCCAGCAGCTTAGAGCCTGGAAAGAACGTCGTAGGCAATCAGCCCCAGCATTTT.